Here is one T cell receptor beta chain with its context. The antigen remains undetermined. TCRdb's copy holds only in-frame clones and misses some; the assay was immunoSEQ multiplex PCR. The repertoire holds about 120,000 clones, about 92% seen once, with approximately 5% in the top ten. Second doses that came at about 4 or about 12 weeks were put together. V lost 2 bases and J lost 11, with 15 bases in between. CDR3 size: 13 residues. Germline loops: CDR1 MNHEY, CDR2 SVGEGT. This entry is derived from a study of T cell responses to AZD1222 COVID-19 vaccine. The study's findings and limits: At study baseline, merely five or six AZD1222 recipients were seropositive. Among spike-specific TCRs, nearly half reportedly target unmutated variant regions. Among the donors, most were white British and more were female, and clonal diversity was possibly underestimated.

This clonotype was obtained from an adult who received the AZD1222 COVID-19 vaccine. Source: peripheral blood, taken 28 days after the second AZD1222 dose. The rearrangement uses TRBV6-2 or TRBV6-3 and TRBJ2-5, with D perhaps matching TRBD1 (5 bases). CDR3 in amino acids: CASSYGPPGWQYF. DNA for the CDR3: TGTGCCAGCAGTTACGGGCCCCCAGGGTGGCAGTACTTC.